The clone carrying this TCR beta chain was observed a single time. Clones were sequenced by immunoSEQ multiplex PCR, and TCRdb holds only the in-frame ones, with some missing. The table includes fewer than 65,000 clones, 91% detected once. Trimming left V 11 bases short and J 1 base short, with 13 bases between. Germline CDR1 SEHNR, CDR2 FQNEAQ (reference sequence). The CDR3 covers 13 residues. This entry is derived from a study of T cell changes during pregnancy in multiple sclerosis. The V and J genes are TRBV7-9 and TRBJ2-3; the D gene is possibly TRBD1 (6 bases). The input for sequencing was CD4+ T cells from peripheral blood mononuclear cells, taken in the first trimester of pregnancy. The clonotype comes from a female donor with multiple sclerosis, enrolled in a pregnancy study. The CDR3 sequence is CAGDRIGTDTQYF. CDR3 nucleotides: TGTGCCGGCGACAGGATAGGCACAGATACGCAGTATTTT.